The entry below describes one T cell receptor beta chain. What it recognizes is unknown. Amplification of TCR beta CDR3 regions was performed using RNA transcripts as template. HTBI primers were used for first-round RT-PCR of the TCR CDR3. TCRdb analysed the multiplex PCR reads with MiXCR anew, one entry per CDR3 protein. This sample has 300,000 to 450,000 distinct CDR3 sequences, with around 16% found just once. These data belong to a study of T cells in Graves' hyperthyroidism and ophthalmopathy. V lost 0 bases and J lost 7, with 15 bases in between. Looked up from germline, CDR1 is MGHDK and CDR2 is SYGVNS. There are 15 residues in the CDR3. Study observations and caveats: For ophthalmopathy, model prediction preceded onset by a median approximately 6 months. Most clonotypes expanded in the thyroid (above 0.001) were also present in blood.

Together with thyroid ultrasound, orbital computed tomography, serum thyroxine and TRAb, clinical symptoms were used for diagnoses. Sequenced sample: blood. The V gene is TRBV25-1, the J gene TRBJ1-2, with D possibly being TRBD1 (6 bases). The TCR comes from a woman aged 18-29 years with Graves' hyperthyroidism that later progressed to Graves' ophthalmopathy. The CDR3 protein is CASSEYSKQGSGYTF. As DNA, the CDR3 is TGTGCCAGCAGTGAATATTCAAAACAGGGAAGTGGCTACACCTTC.